The 20 T cell receptor beta chains reported below all come from one sample, sequenced in a study of T-cell memory formation after mild COVID-19. One entry per CDR3 protein results from TCRdb running MiXCR on the 5' RACE reads. Of over 50,000 distinct CDR3 sequences in the sample, approximately 9% are singletons; the top ten hold 10% to 15%. The sequencing input was PBMCs or a T cell subset sorted from them (not recorded which). The receptor set was obtained from an adult woman who had mild COVID-19 (a few samples of this study predate the infection). Cell type and time point are not known.

This chain links TRBV29-1 with TRBJ1-1, with TRBD1 as a possible D gene (5 bases). The V end was cut by 7 bases, the J end by 2 bases, with 11 bases between. In germline, CDR1 is SQVTM, CDR2 ANQGSEA. The CDR3 loop spans 12 amino acids. The DNA of the CDR3 is TGCAGCGCCCGGGGGGTTAACACTGAAGCTTTCTTT. This encodes CSARGVNTEAFF.

This clonotype was observed at least ten times. The chain has TRBV5-1 and TRBJ1-2, with TRBD1 matching over 9 bases. The V gene's germline CDR1 is SGHRS and CDR2 YFSETQ. V trimming: 0 bases; J trimming: 7 bases; junction bases outside the gene matches: 7. The CDR3 is 15 amino acids. CDR3 sequence (DNA): TGCGCCAGCAGCTTGGTCGCGACAGGGGGTCGTGGCTACACCTTC. It specifies CASSLVATGGRGYTF.

CDR3 region: CASSLGGTGDGYTF. The CDR3 region has the DNA TGTGCCAGCAGCTTAGGTGGGACAGGGGATGGCTACACCTTC. This rearrangement joins TRBV7-3 to TRBJ1-2, with TRBD1 matching 10 bases. Germline assignment: CDR1 SGHTA and CDR2 FQGTGA. The junction had 3 bases not matched to a gene; V was cut back by 2 bases and J by 6 bases. CDR3 length: 14 amino acids. The variable domain in full, with the rest retrieved from reference TRBV7-3 and TRBJ1-2, is GAGVSQTPSNKVTEKGKYVELRCDPISGHTALYWYRQSLGQGPEFLIYFQGTGAADDSGLPNDRFFAVRPEGSVSTLKIQRTERGDSAVYLCASSLGGTGDGYTFGSGTRLTVV.

The chain couples TRBV20-1 to TRBJ2-2, with TRBD2 identical over 7 bases. This CDR3 comprises 14 residues. Germline CDR1 reads DFQATT; CDR2 reads SNEGSKA (reference sequence). With V trimmed by 0 bases and J by 3 bases, 1 base remained unmatched. In DNA, the CDR3 is TGCAGTGCTAGAGAGGGGGGGGACACCGGGGAGCTGTTTTTT. Protein product: CSAREGGDTGELFF.

The table lists this clonotype with many counts. The gene calls are TRBV10-3 and TRBJ2-3; 8 bases line up with TRBD2. The V segment lost 10 bases and the J segment 3 bases; nucleotides outside the gene matches: 12. There are 15 residues in the CDR3. Germline-derived CDR1 and CDR2 are ENHRY and SYGVKD. The CDR3 sequence is CATRGGAVGTDTQYF. In nucleotides, the CDR3 is TGTGCCACCCGGGGGGGGGCTGTCGGGACAGATACGCAGTATTTT.

This clonotype was observed a few times. The chain uses TRBV2 and TRBJ1-5; possibly TRBD1 for D (5 bases). Germline CDR1 reads SNHLY; CDR2 reads FYNNEI. V was clipped by 6 bases and J by 5 bases, with 20 bases between them. The CDR3 extends over 16 amino acids. For the CDR3, the DNA is TGTGCCAGCAGAGATCGGGACCCCAAGTGGGATCAGCCCCAGCATTTT. Translation gives CASRDRDPKWDQPQHF.

The CDR3 nucleotides are TGCAGTGCTAGTGCCTCGTGGACTAGCGGGAGCACAGATACGCAGTATTTT. Residues: CSASASWTSGSTDTQYF. The gene calls are TRBV20-1 and TRBJ2-3, with 11 bases lining up with TRBD2. The length of the CDR3 is 17 residues. CDR1 is DFQATT, CDR2 SNEGSKA, per germline (reference sequence). V lost 3 bases, J lost 0 bases, and 8 bases stayed unmatched.

This clonotype appeared once. The chain uses TRBV4-1 and TRBJ1-5; D is ambiguous. Trimming stripped 7 bases from V and 6 bases from J, with 16 bases between. This CDR3 is 14 amino acids long. Germline V CDR1 and CDR2: MGHRA, YSYEKL. This CDR3 reads CASKTKTGGQPQHF. DNA of the CDR3: TGCGCCAGCAAAACCAAAACCGGAGGTCAGCCCCAGCATTTT.

The count of this clonotype is one. The gene calls are TRBV6-2 or TRBV6-3 and TRBJ2-7, with D possibly TRBD1 on 6 matching bases. The V end was cut by 6 bases, the J end by 5 bases, with 20 bases between. The germline CDR1 and CDR2 sequences are MNHEY and SVGEGT. CDR3 length: 15 residues. The CDR3 region has the DNA TGTGCCAGCAGGTCCCCTAGGCAGGGGAACGACGAGCAGTACTTC. Translation gives CASRSPRQGNDEQYF.

In its sample, this clonotype was seen many times. The chain links TRBV5-4 to TRBJ2-2, with 12 bases lining up with TRBD1. Germline V lookup: CDR1 SGHNT, CDR2 YYREEE (reference sequence). This CDR3 region has 16 residues. Trimming took 5 bases from V and 6 from J; bases not matched to a gene: 8. CDR3 sequence: CASRPSGQGASGELFF. The CDR3, as DNA: TGTGCCAGCAGACCATCGGGACAGGGGGCGTCCGGGGAGCTGTTTTTT. Variable domain in full (rest from reference TRBV5-4 and TRBJ2-2): ETGVTQSPTHLIKTRGQQVTLRCSSQSGHNTVSWYQQALGQGPQFIFQYYREEENGRGNFPPRFSGLQFPNYSSELNVNALELDDSALYLCASRPSGQGASGELFFGEGSRLTVL.

V gene TRBV2 combines with J gene TRBJ2-3; 8 bases align to TRBD2. The V segment lost 4 bases and the J segment 6 bases; nucleotides outside the gene matches: 12. The CDR3 contains 16 residues. Germline lookup yields CDR1 SNHLY and CDR2 FYNNEI. The CDR3 region is CASSGQGLAVYDTQYF. CDR3 nucleotide sequence: TGTGCCAGCAGTGGGCAAGGACTAGCTGTCTACGATACGCAGTATTTT.

This clonotype was seen a few times. The V call is TRBV7-9, the J call TRBJ2-3, with D hard to call. The germline V and J ends were trimmed by 3 bases and 1 base, with 11 bases remaining between them. CDR1 SEHNR and CDR2 FQNEAQ come from the germline V gene (reference sequence). The CDR3 is 15 residues long. Here the CDR3 reads CASSFFPAGTDTQYF. The CDR3 DNA sequence: TGTGCCAGCAGCTTCTTTCCTGCGGGCACAGATACGCAGTATTTT.

The chain employs TRBV6-1 and TRBJ2-7; 8 bases line up with TRBD1. The CDR3 totals 15 residues. The trim removed 0 bases at V and 5 bases at J, leaving 6 bases unmatched. The germline V gene has CDR1 MNHNS and CDR2 SASEGT. The CDR3 loop is CASSEARTGSNEQYF. The CDR3 DNA is TGTGCCAGCAGTGAAGCTAGGACAGGGAGTAACGAGCAGTACTTC.

Many counts were recorded for this clonotype. The chain uses TRBV20-1 and TRBJ2-7; 8 positions match TRBD2. This CDR3 spans 15 amino acids. The V segment lost 5 bases and the J segment 0 bases; nucleotides outside the gene matches: 9. Germline-derived CDR1 and CDR2 are DFQATT and SNEGSKA (reference sequence). For the CDR3, the DNA is TGCAGTGCTCCTCTTAGCGGGGCTCTCTCCTACGAGCAGTACTTC. Its translation is CSAPLSGALSYEQYF.

This clonotype has only a few counts. Germline is not matched at one junction end, which may reflect a read error. V gene TRBV6-5 combines with J gene TRBJ2-1, with a tentative D call TRBD2 (5 bases). CDR3 length: 11 amino acids. The germline CDR1 and CDR2 sequences are MNHEY and SVGAGI. For the CDR3, the DNA is TGTGCCAGCAGTTCCGCTACCGGGGTATACTTC. Translating it yields CASSSATGVYF.

This sequence joins TRBV6-6 and TRBJ2-3; 10 positions agree with TRBD2. Germline trimming cut 8 bases from V and 3 bases from J; bases unmatched to any gene: 8. Germline V CDR1 and CDR2: MNHNY, SVGAGI (reference sequence). CDR3 length: 15 amino acids. The CDR3 DNA reads as TGTGCCAGCCAACAGCGGGAGGGGCGGACAGATACGCAGTATTTT. The encoded protein is CASQQREGRTDTQYF.

This clonotype came up a few times. V gene TRBV20-1 combines with J gene TRBJ2-3; D possibly uses TRBD1 or TRBD2 (5 bases each). The CDR3 spans 15 residues. CDR1 DFQATT and CDR2 SNEGSKA come from the germline V gene (reference sequence). V lost 6 bases and J lost 4, with 20 bases in between. The chain's CDR3 is CSAPPRDQVADTQYF. For the CDR3, the DNA is TGCAGTGCCCCCCCCCGGGACCAAGTAGCAGATACGCAGTATTTT.

This clonotype was seen only a few times. CDR3 DNA sequence: TGCAGTGCTAGCCGCCTGAAGGGTGGAAACACCATATATTTT. Residues: CSASRLKGGNTIYF. The chain joins TRBV20-1 to TRBJ1-3; D is undetermined. The CDR3 covers 14 residues. Per the germline V gene, CDR1 is DFQATT and CDR2 is SNEGSKA (reference sequence). The V end was cut by 3 bases, the J end by 3 bases, with 12 bases between.

The rearrangement links TRBV6-1 to TRBJ2-7; the D is unclear. The CDR3 contains 14 residues. Germline loops: CDR1 MNHNS, CDR2 SASEGT. Trimming removed 6 bases at V and 2 bases at J, with 14 bases between. The CDR3 loop is CASRISLGPYEQYF. In DNA form, the CDR3 reads TGTGCCAGCAGGATCTCCCTGGGTCCCTACGAGCAGTACTTC.

The V call is TRBV5-1, the J call TRBJ1-2, with 7 bases identical to TRBD1. V was pared by 0 bases and J by 4 bases, with 3 bases of the junction left unmatched. Germline CDR1 SGHRS, CDR2 YFSETQ. This CDR3 comprises 14 residues. CDR3 protein: CASSLGQGFYGYTF. The CDR3 DNA is TGCGCCAGCAGCTTGGGACAGGGCTTCTATGGCTACACCTTC.